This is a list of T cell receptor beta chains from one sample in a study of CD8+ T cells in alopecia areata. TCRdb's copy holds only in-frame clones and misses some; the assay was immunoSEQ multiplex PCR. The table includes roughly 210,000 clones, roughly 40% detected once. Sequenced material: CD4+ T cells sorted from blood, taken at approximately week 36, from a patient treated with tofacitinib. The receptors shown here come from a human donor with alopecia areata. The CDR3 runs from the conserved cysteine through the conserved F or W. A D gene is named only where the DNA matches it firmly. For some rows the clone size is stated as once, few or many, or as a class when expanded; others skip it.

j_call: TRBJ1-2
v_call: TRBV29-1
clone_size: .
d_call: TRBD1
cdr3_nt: TGCAGCGTTGAGAACCGGGACAGCTTAACGCAACGTTATGGCTACACCTTC
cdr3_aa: CSVENRDSLTQRYGYTF

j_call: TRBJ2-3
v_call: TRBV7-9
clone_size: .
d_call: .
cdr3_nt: TGTGCCAGCAGCTCGCTAAGGGGGGCGGAGGCGCGGTCAGATACGCAGTATTTT
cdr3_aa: CASSSLRGAEARSDTQYF

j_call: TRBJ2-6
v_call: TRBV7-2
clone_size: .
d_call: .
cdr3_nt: TGTGCCAGCAGCTTAGCGCGGGTTAGGACTTCTGGGGCCAACGTCCTGACTTTC
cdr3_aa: CASSLARVRTSGANVLTF

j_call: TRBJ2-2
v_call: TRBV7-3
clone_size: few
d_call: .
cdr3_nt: TGTGCCAGCAGCTTAATAGGCGACAGCGGGGAGCTGTTTTTT
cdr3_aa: CASSLIGDSGELFF

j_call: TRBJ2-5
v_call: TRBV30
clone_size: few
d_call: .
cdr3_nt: TGTGCCTGGGCCGATGACGAGACCCAGTACTTC
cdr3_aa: CAWADDETQYF

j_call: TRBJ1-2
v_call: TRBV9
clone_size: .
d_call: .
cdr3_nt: TGTGCCAGCAGCGTAGACAGCTTCTATGGCTACACCTTC
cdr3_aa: CASSVDSFYGYTF

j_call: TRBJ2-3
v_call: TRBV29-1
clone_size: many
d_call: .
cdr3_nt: TGCAGCGTGTACCCCTTAGAGGGACATACGCAGTATTTT
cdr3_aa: CSVYPLEGHTQYF

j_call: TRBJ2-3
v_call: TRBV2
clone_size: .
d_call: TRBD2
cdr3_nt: TGTGCCAACCCTTCTTCTAGCGGCCCTGGGGCCGATACGCAGTATTTT
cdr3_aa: CANPSSSGPGADTQYF

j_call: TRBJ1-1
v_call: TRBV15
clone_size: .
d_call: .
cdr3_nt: TGTGCCACCGGCCCCTGGGAGACTGAAGCTTTCTTT
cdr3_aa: CATGPWETEAFF

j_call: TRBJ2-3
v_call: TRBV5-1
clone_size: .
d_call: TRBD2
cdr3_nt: TGCGCCAGCAGCTTGATGGCGGGAGATCTGGATACGCAGTATTTT
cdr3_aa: CASSLMAGDLDTQYF

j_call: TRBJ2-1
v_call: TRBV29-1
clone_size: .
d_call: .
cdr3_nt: TGCAGCGTTGATCACGGGATCTCCTACAATGAGCAGTTCTTC
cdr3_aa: CSVDHGISYNEQFF

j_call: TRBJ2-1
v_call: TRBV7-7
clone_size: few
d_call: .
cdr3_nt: TGTGCTAGCAGCTTGAGTAGCGGACCATACAATGAGCAGTTCTTC
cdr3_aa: CASSLSSGPYNEQFF

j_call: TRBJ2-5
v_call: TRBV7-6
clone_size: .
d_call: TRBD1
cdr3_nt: TGTGCCAGCAGACCGGGACAGGACGTGACCCAGTACTTC
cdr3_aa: CASRPGQDVTQYF

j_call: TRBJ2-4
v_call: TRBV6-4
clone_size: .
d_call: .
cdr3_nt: TGTGCCAGCAGTCTGACTAGACTAGCCAAAAACATTCAGTACTTC
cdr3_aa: CASSLTRLAKNIQYF

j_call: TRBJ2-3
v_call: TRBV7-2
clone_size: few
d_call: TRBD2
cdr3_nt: TGTGCCAGCAGCTTAGCTGGGACTAGCGGGAGCACAGATACGCAGTATTTT
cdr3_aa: CASSLAGTSGSTDTQYF

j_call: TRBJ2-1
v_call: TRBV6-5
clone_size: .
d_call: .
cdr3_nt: TGTGCCAGCAGCCGAACTGGTTTCGCGGGTGAGCAGTTCTTC
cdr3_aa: CASSRTGFAGEQFF

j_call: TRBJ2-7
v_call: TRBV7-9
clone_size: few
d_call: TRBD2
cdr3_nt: TGTGCCAGCAGCGCGGGACTAGCGGGAGGGTACGAGCAGTACTTC
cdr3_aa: CASSAGLAGGYEQYF

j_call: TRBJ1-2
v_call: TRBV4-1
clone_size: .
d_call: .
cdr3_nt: TGCGCCAGCAGCCAGTCCGGGGATGGCTACACCTTC
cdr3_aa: CASSQSGDGYTF

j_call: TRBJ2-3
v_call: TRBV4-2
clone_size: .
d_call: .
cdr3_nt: TGTGCCAGCAGCCTAAGGGTGGGAGGAAGCACAGATACGCAGTATTTT
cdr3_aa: CASSLRVGGSTDTQYF

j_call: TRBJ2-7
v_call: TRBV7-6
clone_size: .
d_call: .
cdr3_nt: TGTGCCAGCAGCTTAGACCACGGAGACTACGAGCAGTACTTC
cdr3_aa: CASSLDHGDYEQYF

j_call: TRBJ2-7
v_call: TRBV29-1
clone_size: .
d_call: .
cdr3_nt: TGCAGCGTTGACGGCGGCTCCTACGAGCAGTACTTC
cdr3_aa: CSVDGGSYEQYF

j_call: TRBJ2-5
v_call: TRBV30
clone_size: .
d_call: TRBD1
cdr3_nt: TGTGCCTGGAGTGGGACAGGGGAGACCCAGTACTTC
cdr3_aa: CAWSGTGETQYF

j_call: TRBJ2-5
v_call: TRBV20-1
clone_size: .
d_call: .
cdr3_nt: TGCAGGGCGGTAGGGGAAGAGACCCAGTACTTC
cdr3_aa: CRAVGEETQYF

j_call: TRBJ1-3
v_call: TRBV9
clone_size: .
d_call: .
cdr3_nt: TGTGCCAGCAGCCCCCAGGGGCAGGGCGGAAACACCATATATTTT
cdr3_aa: CASSPQGQGGNTIYF

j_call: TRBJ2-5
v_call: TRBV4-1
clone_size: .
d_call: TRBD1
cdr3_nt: TGCGCCAGCAGCCAGACAGGGGTTTGGGAGACCCAGTACTTC
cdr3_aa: CASSQTGVWETQYF

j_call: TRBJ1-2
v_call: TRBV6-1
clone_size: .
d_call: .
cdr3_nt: TGTGCCAGCAGTGAATCTCTGGCTAACTATGGCTACACCTTC
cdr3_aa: CASSESLANYGYTF

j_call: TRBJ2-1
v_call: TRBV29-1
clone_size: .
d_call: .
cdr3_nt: TGCAGCGTCACAAGGGACCTTGGGCCCAACAATGAGCAGTTCTTC
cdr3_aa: CSVTRDLGPNNEQFF

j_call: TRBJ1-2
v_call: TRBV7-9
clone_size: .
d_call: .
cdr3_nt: TGTGCCAGCAGCTTAGTTCGGGCAGGGGAGGATGGCTACACCTTC
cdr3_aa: CASSLVRAGEDGYTF

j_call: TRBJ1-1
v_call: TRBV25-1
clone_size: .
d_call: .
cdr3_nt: TGTGCCAGCAGGCGGGTTGCGGACACTGAAGCTTTCTTT
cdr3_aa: CASRRVADTEAFF

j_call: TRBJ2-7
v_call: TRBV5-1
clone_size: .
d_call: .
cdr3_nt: TGCGCCAGCAGCTTGGAGGGCCATCTGTACTTC
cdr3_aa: CASSLEGHLYF

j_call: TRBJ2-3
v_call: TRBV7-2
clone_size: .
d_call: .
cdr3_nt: TGTGCCAGCAGCCTACAGGGCAGTGGGGCAGATACGCAGTATTTT
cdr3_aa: CASSLQGSGADTQYF

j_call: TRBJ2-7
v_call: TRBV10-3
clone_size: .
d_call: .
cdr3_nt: TGTGCCATCAGTGGGCAGGGGCCGGCCTACGAGCAGTACTTC
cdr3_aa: CAISGQGPAYEQYF

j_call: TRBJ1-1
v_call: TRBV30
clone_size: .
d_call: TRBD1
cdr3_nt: TGTGCCTGCCATTGGGGACAGGGTGGTCGTGAAGCTTTCTTT
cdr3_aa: CACHWGQGGREAFF

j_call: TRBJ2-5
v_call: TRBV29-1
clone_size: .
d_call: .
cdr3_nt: TGCAGCGTTGAACAGAAAGAGACCCAGTACTTC
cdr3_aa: CSVEQKETQYF

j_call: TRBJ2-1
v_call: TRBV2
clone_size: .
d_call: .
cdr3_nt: TGTGCCAGCAGGAAGACCCGTGGGGATTACAATGAGCAGTTCTTC
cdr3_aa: CASRKTRGDYNEQFF

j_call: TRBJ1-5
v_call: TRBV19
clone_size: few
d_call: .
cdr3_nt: TGTGCCAGTAACGACCGTTGGAGCCAGCCCCAGCATTTT
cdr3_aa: CASNDRWSQPQHF

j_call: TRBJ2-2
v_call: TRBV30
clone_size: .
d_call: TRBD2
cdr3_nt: TGTGCCTGGAGTAAGAGTAGACTAGCGCTAAACACCGGGGAGCTGTTTTTT
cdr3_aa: CAWSKSRLALNTGELFF

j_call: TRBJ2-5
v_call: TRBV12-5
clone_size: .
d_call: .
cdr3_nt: TGTGCTAGTGGTCGGGACTCCCAAGAGACCCAGTACTTC
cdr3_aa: CASGRDSQETQYF